This TCR beta chain originates from a study of vaccination effects on CD4 cells after COVID-19. Concerning this clone itself: Its antigen is not known.

The CDR3 contains 11 residues. Germline V gene data show CDR1 as SGHNT and CDR2 as YYREEE (reference sequence). Trimming took off 3 bases at V and 5 bases at J, with 5 bases between the two ends. ViraFEST expansion of antigen-specific CD4+ T cells with viral peptide pools preceded sequencing. Culturing for about 9 days preceded CD4+ T cell isolation. Participants were given two doses of BNT162b2 or mRNA-1273 vaccine. About 2.2 million PBMC per well were cultured with around 10 IU/ml IL-2 and roughly 10 ug/ml peptides. At days 3 and 7, half of the medium was exchanged for IL-2 medium. Study-wide points: Clones from infection and from vaccination both contracted markedly late after vaccination. After vaccination of healthy people, only 1 of 255 vaccine-induced clones cross-reacted with common cold coronaviruses.

Repertoires were generated with immunoSEQ multiplex PCR, while TCRdb's copy carries only in-frame clones and drops some. The profile shows roughly 59,000 clones, around four fifths of them singletons. This specimen consisted of CD4+ T cells from PBMCs cultured with HCoV-OC43 spike peptides, obtained after COVID-19 vaccination. The subset here: HCoV-OC43 spike overlapping peptide pool stimulation. This rearrangement joins TRBV5-4 to TRBJ1-1; D is undetermined. This TCR came from a human donor who received a COVID-19 vaccine. Here the CDR3 reads CASSSSTEAFF. The CDR3 DNA reads TGTGCCAGCAGCTCGAGTACTGAAGCTTTCTTT.